The 15 T cell receptor beta chains in this list originate from one sample, sequenced in a study of blood T cells in healthy people across ages. A J-beta primer mix and a sample-barcoded 5' primer were used in a second PCR of roughly 6 to 11 cycles. One entry per CDR3 protein results from TCRdb running MiXCR on the 5' RACE reads. The sample holds some 1.1 million distinct CDR3 sequences, 35% to 45% seen once. Sequenced: blood. These receptors were collected from a man younger than 35 in good health.

The chain uses TRBV15 and TRBJ1-4; possibly TRBD1 for D (5 bases). The V end was cut by 2 bases, the J end by 5 bases, with 9 bases between. Per germline, CDR1 LNHNV and CDR2 YYDKDF (reference sequence). The CDR3 is 14 residues long. The DNA for the CDR3 is TGTGCCACCAGCAGAAGACAGACCAATGAAAAACTGTTTTTT. Amino acids: CATSRRQTNEKLFF.

J is TRBJ2-4 and V is TRBV9; D is possibly TRBD2 (5 bases). The V and J ends lost 0 bases and 13 bases respectively, with 23 bases between them. Germline assignment: CDR1 SGDLS and CDR2 YYNGEE. This CDR3 comprises 16 residues. The CDR3 DNA is TGTGCCAGCAGCGTAGCTGCCGGGCCTAACTTCGGGGAGCAGTACTTC. Protein sequence: CASSVAAGPNFGEQYF.

This clonotype came up once. The rearrangement uses TRBV4-2 and TRBJ1-1; D gene unclear. Germline CDR1 reads LGHNA; CDR2 reads YNFKEQ. The CDR3 is 12 residues long. V was pared by 2 bases and J by 4 bases, with 5 bases between. The CDR3 DNA is TGTGCCAGCAGCCAATATCTCACTGAAGCTTTCTTT. Protein sequence: CASSQYLTEAFF.

The chain recombines TRBV12-3 or TRBV12-4 with TRBJ2-5, with 8 bases that match TRBD2. The CDR3 runs 13 residues. With V trimmed by 10 bases and J by 1 base, 5 bases remained unmatched. The CDR3 sequence: CATRGGVQETQYF. DNA for the CDR3: TGTGCCACACGGGGGGGAGTCCAAGAGACCCAGTACTTC.

This rearrangement joins TRBV10-3 to TRBJ2-3; the match to TRBD2 covers 12 bases. The CDR3 has 17 amino acids. Germline V gene sequence: CDR1 ENHRY, CDR2 SYGVKD. Trimming at V came to 3 bases and at J to 3 bases, leaving 7 bases not matched to a gene. CDR3 loop: CAISDRTSGEVTDTQYF. CDR3 bases: TGTGCCATCAGTGACAGGACTAGCGGGGAGGTGACAGATACGCAGTATTTT.

This clonotype was recorded a few times. The chain couples TRBV7-6 to TRBJ2-3; maybe TRBD1 (6 bases). V was shortened by 1 base and J by 5 bases, with 16 bases between the two germline ends. The CDR3 length is 16 residues. From germline, CDR1 is SGHVS and CDR2 FNYEAQ. The CDR3 region is CASSLGVGANIDTQYF. The CDR3 nucleotides read TGTGCCAGCAGCTTAGGGGTGGGGGCTAATATAGATACGCAGTATTTT.

CDR3 region: CARGRLGNYQPQHF. In nucleotides, the CDR3 is TGTGCCAGAGGTCGCCTAGGGAATTATCAGCCCCAGCATTTT. The J gene is TRBJ1-5, the V gene TRBV6-2 or TRBV6-3; D unresolved. The CDR3 length is 14 residues. Trimming shortened V by 9 bases and J by 5 bases, and 17 bases separated the two germline ends. In germline, CDR1 is MNHEY, CDR2 SVGEGT.

Only a few counts were recorded for this clonotype. This chain connects TRBV20-1 to TRBJ2-5; 15 bases map to TRBD2. Trimming cost V 1 base and J 0 bases; bases outside gene matches: 6. The germline V gene has CDR1 DFQATT and CDR2 SNEGSKA (reference sequence). This CDR3 contains 18 residues. The CDR3 DNA follows: TGCAGTGCTAGAGTAGTGGGGACTAGCGGGGGGCACCAAGAGACCCAGTACTTC. Amino acids: CSARVVGTSGGHQETQYF.

The CDR3 DNA follows: TGTGCCAGTAGTACCACGTACCAAGAGACCCAGTACTTC. Its translation is CASSTTYQETQYF. This chain connects TRBV19 to TRBJ2-5; no clear D. The CDR3 is 13 residues long. Germline loops: CDR1 LNHDA, CDR2 SQIVND (reference sequence). Trimming took off 4 bases at V and 0 bases at J, with 6 bases between the two ends.

This clonotype has a handful of counts. This rearrangement joins TRBV27 to TRBJ2-3; 7 nucleotides line up with TRBD1. The CDR3 is made up of 15 amino acids. The V gene end was trimmed by 7 bases and the J gene end by 4 bases; junction bases not matched to a gene: 11. Germline V gives CDR1 MNHEY, CDR2 SMNVEV (reference sequence). The CDR3 sequence: CASNLYGQGADTQYF. Here the CDR3 DNA reads TGTGCCAGCAACCTATACGGGCAGGGGGCAGATACGCAGTATTTT.

The rearrangement links TRBV20-1 to TRBJ1-5; D is unclear. Trimming removed 0 bases at V and 3 bases at J, with 9 bases between. The CDR3 is made up of 14 amino acids. Germline V CDR1 and CDR2: DFQATT, SNEGSKA (reference sequence). The DNA for the CDR3 is TGCAGTGCTAGAGATAGGCAGGTCAATCAGCCCCAGCATTTT. Protein product: CSARDRQVNQPQHF.

The chain is built from TRBV27 and TRBJ2-1; 9 positions agree with TRBD1. The V gene end was trimmed by 4 bases and the J gene end by 5 bases; junction bases not matched to a gene: 12. There are 17 residues in the CDR3. CDR1 MNHEY and CDR2 SMNVEV come from the germline V gene (reference sequence). CDR3 in DNA: TGTGCCAGCAGTTCAGGACGATGGGACAGGGTACACAATGAGCAGTTCTTC. Protein sequence: CASSSGRWDRVHNEQFF.

CDR3 loop: CASSQAHQETQFF. The CDR3 region has the DNA TGCGCCAGCAGCCAGGCCCACCAAGAGACCCAGTTCTTC. The V call is TRBV4-1, the J call TRBJ2-5; D is unresolved. The closer fit of TRBJ2-1 to the DNA end suggests the J call may be wrong. This CDR3 contains 13 residues. In germline, CDR1 is MGHRA, CDR2 YSYEKL.

Written as DNA, the CDR3 is TGCAGTGCTAGAAGTGGGGCCGCCTACAATGAGCAGTTCTTC. It encodes CSARSGAAYNEQFF. The rearrangement uses TRBV20-1 and TRBJ2-1, with a tentative D call TRBD1 (5 bases). The CDR3 is 14 amino acids. Germline V CDR1 and CDR2: DFQATT, SNEGSKA (reference sequence). V lost 2 bases and J lost 2, with 10 bases in between.

Only a few counts were recorded for this clonotype. The rearrangement links TRBV7-2 to TRBJ1-2, with TRBD1 matching over 9 bases. The CDR3 has 15 residues. From germline, CDR1 is SGHTA and CDR2 FQGNSA. V lost 4 bases to trimming and J lost 8 bases; unmatched junction nucleotides: 11. CDR3 nucleotide sequence: TGTGCCAGCAGCTCGACGGGACAGGGAGGTTGGGGCTACACCTTC. The encoded protein is CASSSTGQGGWGYTF.